This T cell receptor beta chain was found in a study of T-cell memory formation after mild COVID-19. On the study more broadly: TCR clusters were mostly donor specific.

Via MiXCR, TCRdb re-called the 5' RACE reads, giving one row per CDR3 protein. The repertoire has approximately 350,000 distinct CDR3 sequences, 10% to 15% of them found once; the top ten carry 20% to 25%. CDR1 and CDR2 from the germline V gene are LNHNV and YYDKDF (reference sequence). V lost 0 bases and J 2 bases, leaving 7 bases between the germline ends. The CDR3 contains 15 residues. This TCR was sampled from a man between 18 and 35 years old who had mild COVID-19 (a few samples of this study predate the infection). Cell type and time point are not known. Sequences were obtained from PBMCs or a T cell subset sorted from them (not recorded which). The chain has TRBV15 and TRBJ2-2; TRBD2 might be the D (5 bases). CDR3 sequence: CATSRDLANTGELFF. In DNA form, the CDR3 reads TGTGCCACCAGCAGAGACCTAGCAAACACCGGGGAGCTGTTTTTT.